This passage covers 3 T cell receptor beta chains from one sample sequenced in a study of control samples from healthy donors and cancer patients. The data were produced by immunoSEQ multiplex PCR, yet TCRdb's version contains in-frame clones alone and is incomplete. The table has roughly 80,000 clones, roughly 88% seen once. Material for sequencing was blood. The receptors originated from a woman in her fifties or sixties in good health.

A single count supports this clone. The rearrangement joins TRBV2 to TRBJ1-1; D might be TRBD1 (6 bases). V shed 7 bases and J shed 1 base, with 10 bases lying between them. This CDR3 comprises 13 residues. Germline CDR1 and CDR2: SNHLY and FYNNEI. CDR3 sequence reads: CASTWTENTEAFF. CDR3 nucleotide sequence: TGTGCCAGCACCTGGACAGAGAACACTGAAGCTTTCTTT.

Here the CDR3 reads CASSLDGGANSYNEQFF. The CDR3 DNA is TGCGCCAGCAGCTTGGACGGGGGGGCCAATTCCTACAATGAGCAGTTCTTC. The genes are TRBV5-1 and TRBJ2-1, with TRBD2 identical over 8 bases. Germline assignment: CDR1 SGHRS and CDR2 YFSETQ. V lost 0 bases, J lost 1 base, and 6 bases stayed unmatched. This CDR3 has 17 amino acids.

The chain is built from TRBV5-1 and TRBJ2-3; 10 bases map to TRBD2. V shed 3 bases, J shed 3 bases, and the junction held 7 bases outside the gene matches. The CDR3 has 16 amino acids. CDR1 SGHRS and CDR2 YFSETQ come from the germline V gene. The CDR3 protein is CASSSQRGGRTDTQYF. The CDR3 nucleotides read TGCGCCAGCAGCTCCCAGCGGGGGGGCAGAACAGATACGCAGTATTTT.